The present entry profiles one T cell receptor (beta chain) with its context. The CDR3 spans 13 residues. Germline trimming cut 6 bases from V and 4 bases from J; bases unmatched to any gene: 5. Amplification of TRBV12-4/TRBJ1-2 clonotypes used adaptor-ligated barcode primers. A single record per CDR3 protein comes from TCRdb applying MiXCR to the multiplex PCR reads. The sample lists about 2,500 distinct CDR3 sequences; approximately 4.8% were seen once. The sequenced sample consisted of naive CD4+ T cells sorted from blood. Subset of the sample: naive CD4+ T cells, CD4+CD45RA+CD25-. This TCR was sampled from a female donor with breast cancer. The chain links TRBV12-3 or TRBV12-4 to TRBJ1-2, with 7 nucleotides matching TRBD1. CDR3 DNA: TGTGCCAGCAGACGGGGACAGAGCTATGGCTACACCTTC. Protein product: CASRRGQSYGYTF.